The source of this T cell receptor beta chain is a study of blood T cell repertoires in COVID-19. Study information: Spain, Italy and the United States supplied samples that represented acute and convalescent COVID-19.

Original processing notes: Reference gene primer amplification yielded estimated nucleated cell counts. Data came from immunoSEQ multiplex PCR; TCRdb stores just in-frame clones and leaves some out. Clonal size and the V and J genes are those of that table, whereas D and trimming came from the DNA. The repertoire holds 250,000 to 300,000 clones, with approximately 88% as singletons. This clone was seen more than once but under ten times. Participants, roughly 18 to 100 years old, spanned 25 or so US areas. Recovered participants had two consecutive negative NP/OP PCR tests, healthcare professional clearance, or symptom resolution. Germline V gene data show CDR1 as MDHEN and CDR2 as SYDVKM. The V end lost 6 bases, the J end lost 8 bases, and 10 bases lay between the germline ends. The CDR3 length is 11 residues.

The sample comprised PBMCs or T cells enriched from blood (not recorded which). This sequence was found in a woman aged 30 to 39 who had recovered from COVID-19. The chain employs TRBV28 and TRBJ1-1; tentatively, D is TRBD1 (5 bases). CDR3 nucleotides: TGTGCCAGCAGCAGGGCCTTGGAAGCTTTCTTT. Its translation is CASSRALEAFF.